A selection of T cell receptor beta chains follows, all from one sample in a study of patients and donors after allogeneic stem cell transplantation. MiXCR, run by TCRdb on the RT-PCR reads, gives a single entry per CDR3 protein. The profile shows about 230,000 distinct CDR3 sequences, 14% of them singletons. Sequenced material: blood, either unsorted or a sorted T cell fraction (not recorded which). These receptor sequences come from a human donor who was either an allogeneic HSCT recipient or a stem cell or donor lymphocyte infusion donor (not recorded which). It is not recorded whose cells these are; they may come from a transplant donor. Each CDR3 is given without its conserved first and last residue. A D gene is named only where the DNA matches it firmly.

D gene,J gene,V gene,CDR3 protein
TRBD2,TRBJ2-1,TRBV7-7,ASSLASGTYEQF
NA,TRBJ2-3,TRBV7-9,ASSPKIPQY
TRBD2,TRBJ2-5,TRBV2,AGSPGLESRVTQY
TRBD1,TRBJ2-1,TRBV20-1,SVPGTGYNEQF
TRBD2,TRBJ2-1,TRBV6-1,ASRTGTSGGGEQF
NA,TRBJ1-1,TRBV7-3,ASSPLGVTEAF
NA,TRBJ2-7,TRBV19,ASSPQGYSNSYEQY
TRBD1,TRBJ2-5,TRBV7-6,ASSFTDRVEETQY
TRBD1,TRBJ1-2,TRBV6-5,ASSYVTGEYGYT
TRBD1,TRBJ1-5,TRBV2,ASSGGGASNQPQH
NA,TRBJ2-5,TRBV12-3/TRBV12-4,ASNSRVSQETQY
NA,TRBJ1-5,TRBV19,ASSITTNQPQH
NA,TRBJ1-2,TRBV6-6,ASSYSNYGYT
TRBD1,TRBJ1-1,TRBV6-2/TRBV6-3,ASRTTGENSEAF
NA,TRBJ2-1,TRBV20-1,SAEDLSSYNEQF
TRBD2,TRBJ2-1,TRBV7-2,ASSPQVLAGGEQF
NA,TRBJ1-6,TRBV10-3,ASRDQGYSPLH
NA,TRBJ2-3,TRBV6-1,ASSEERRAQY
TRBD1,TRBJ2-6,TRBV10-3,AIRGQESSGANVLT
NA,TRBJ1-6,TRBV6-1,ASSESGESSPLH
TRBD2,TRBJ2-5,TRBV6-2/TRBV6-3,ASSPRVAGGPETQY
NA,TRBJ1-1,TRBV11-3,ASSSGQPNTEAF
TRBD2,TRBJ2-5,TRBV7-8,ASSPGRTSRETQY
NA,TRBJ1-1,TRBV29-1,SVEGRPAGTPMNTEAF
NA,TRBJ2-2,TRBV12-3/TRBV12-4,ASRTDSSGNTGELF
NA,TRBJ2-1,TRBV7-3,ASSLTGRLTYNEQF
NA,TRBJ2-7,TRBV6-1,ASSAQGDEQY
TRBD2,TRBJ2-6,TRBV6-2/TRBV6-3,ATTRAGRAAGANVLT
NA,TRBJ2-6,TRBV7-2,ASSYRLSGANVLT
NA,TRBJ2-1,TRBV15,ATSRDNRRTSYNEQF
NA,TRBJ2-7,TRBV11-2,ASSLDLKLEQY
TRBD2,TRBJ2-3,TRBV5-1,ASSSGGPSGPTDTQY
NA,TRBJ1-3,TRBV12-3/TRBV12-4,ASIRSGLGNTIY
TRBD2,TRBJ2-2,TRBV6-1,ASSTTSGGSDTGELF
NA,TRBJ1-5,TRBV27,ASSERFGQGNQPQH
TRBD1,TRBJ1-6,TRBV5-1,ASSLASTSGTGGRSPLH
NA,TRBJ1-2,TRBV20-1,SASPTRLGGYT
NA,TRBJ1-1,TRBV5-1,ASSLATAGRGAF
NA,TRBJ2-4,TRBV27,ASSSHPGHGQY
TRBD1,TRBJ1-5,TRBV7-2,ASSSRGGNNQPQH
NA,TRBJ1-5,TRBV13,ASSLGRGRPGDQPQH
TRBD2,TRBJ2-1,TRBV7-3,ASSFSGALHNEQF
TRBD2,TRBJ2-1,TRBV6-1,ASSVVAGAYNEQF
NA,TRBJ2-1,TRBV6-4,ASSDSVGQF
NA,TRBJ2-7,TRBV23-1,ASIRRQFYYEQY
NA,TRBJ1-1,TRBV29-1,SVEGSRGDTEAF
TRBD1,TRBJ1-5,TRBV20-1,SAEGTGTEDQPQH
TRBD1,TRBJ2-3,TRBV5-4,ATGTASEDTQY
NA,TRBJ2-7,TRBV6-5,ASSYTFRGGYEQY
TRBD1,TRBJ1-1,TRBV5-4,ASSRKTGASTEAF
NA,TRBJ2-5,TRBV5-1,ASSATSSQTQY
NA,TRBJ2-3,TRBV2,ASSEAKYSSTDTQY
NA,TRBJ2-2,TRBV7-2,ASNPRGTQTGELF
NA,TRBJ1-3,TRBV2,ASILPRAAISGNTIY
NA,TRBJ2-7,TRBV19,ASSPTHRDYSYEQY
TRBD2,TRBJ2-5,TRBV25-1,ASSESRGREETQY
NA,TRBJ1-5,TRBV7-2,ASSLRTAGPQH
TRBD1,TRBJ1-6,TRBV20-1,SADNRGRGNSPLH